This T cell receptor (beta chain) is from a study of T cell clones after liver transplantation. Background on the study: In this trial, immunosuppression withdrawal was attempted within 2 years of liver transplant. Without induction therapy, subjects received standard immunosuppression until 12-24 months post-transplant.

Profiled with immunoSEQ multiplex PCR; TCRdb holds only in-frame clones, not every one. The sample shows over 45,000 clones, 70% to 75% of them seen only once. This clone was counted a few times. CDR1 is SEHNR and CDR2 is FQNEAQ in the germline V gene (reference sequence). With 4 bases clipped from V and 1 base from J, the junction kept 8 bases outside the gene matches. The CDR3 length is 16 residues. The rearrangement links TRBV7-9 to TRBJ2-3, with TRBD2 matching 7 bases. The receptor comes from a human patient who received a liver transplant. Some T cells may possibly be graft donor cells. The sample here was CD4+ T cells from blood, taken approximately 54 months after liver transplant. This CDR3 reads CASSSPSGVRTDTQYF. The CDR3 DNA reads TGTGCCAGCAGCTCCCCCAGCGGGGTACGCACAGATACGCAGTATTTT.